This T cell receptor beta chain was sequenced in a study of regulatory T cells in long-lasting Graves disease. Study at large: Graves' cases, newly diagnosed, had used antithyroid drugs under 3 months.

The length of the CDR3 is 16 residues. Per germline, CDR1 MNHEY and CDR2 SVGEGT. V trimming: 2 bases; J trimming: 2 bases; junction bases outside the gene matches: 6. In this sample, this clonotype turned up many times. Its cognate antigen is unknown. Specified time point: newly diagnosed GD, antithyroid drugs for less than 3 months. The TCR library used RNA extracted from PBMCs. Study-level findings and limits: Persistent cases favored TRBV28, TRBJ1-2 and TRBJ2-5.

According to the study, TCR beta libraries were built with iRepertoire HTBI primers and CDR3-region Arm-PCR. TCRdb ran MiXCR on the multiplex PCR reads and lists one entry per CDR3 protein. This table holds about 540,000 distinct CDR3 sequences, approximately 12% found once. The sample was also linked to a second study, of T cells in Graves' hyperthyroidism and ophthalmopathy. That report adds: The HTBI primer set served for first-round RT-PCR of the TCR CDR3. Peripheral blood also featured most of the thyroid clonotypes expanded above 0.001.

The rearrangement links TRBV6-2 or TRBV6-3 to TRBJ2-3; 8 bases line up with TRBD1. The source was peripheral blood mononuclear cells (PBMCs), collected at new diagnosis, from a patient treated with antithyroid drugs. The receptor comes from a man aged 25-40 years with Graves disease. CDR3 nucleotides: TGTGCCAGCAGTTACGTCCGGACAGGGAACACAGATACGCAGTATTTT. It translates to CASSYVRTGNTDTQYF.